The 8 T cell receptor beta chains below all came from one sample that was sequenced in a study of blood T cell repertoires in COVID-19. TCRdb keeps only in-frame clones here, not all; method: immunoSEQ multiplex PCR. The sample contains roughly 400,000 clones, around nine tenths of which appear only once. Specimen: PBMCs or T cells enriched from blood (not recorded which). The receptors were sampled from a woman in her thirties who had recovered from COVID-19.

This chain links TRBV11-1 with TRBJ2-7, with a weak D call TRBD1 (6 bases). The CDR3 length is 15 residues. Trimming removed 2 bases at V and 2 bases at J, with 13 bases between. Germline V gives CDR1 SGHAT, CDR2 FQDESV (reference sequence). DNA for the CDR3: TGTGCCAGCAGCTTACCCCCCGGACAGACCTACGAGCAGTACTTC. Translated, it gives CASSLPPGQTYEQYF.

V is TRBV6-5 and J is TRBJ1-5; D unclear. V was trimmed by 7 bases and J by 0 bases, leaving 10 bases between them. CDR3 length: 14 residues. Germline loops: CDR1 MNHEY, CDR2 SVGAGI. The CDR3 here is CASTGSSSNQPQHF. CDR3 DNA: TGTGCCAGCACAGGATCTTCTAGCAATCAGCCCCAGCATTTT.

The gene calls are TRBV28 and TRBJ1-5, with 7 positions matching TRBD1. Unmatched junction bases numbered 6, after V lost 5 bases and J lost 2 bases. CDR1 and CDR2 (germline): MDHEN, SYDVKM. The CDR3 sequence is 15 residues long. The CDR3 loop is CASSIRQGGNQPQHF. DNA of the CDR3: TGTGCCAGCAGTATAAGACAGGGTGGCAATCAGCCCCAGCATTTT.

The rearrangement joins TRBV21-1 to TRBJ1-2; TRBD1 is the table's D call, not checked against the DNA. TRBV21-1 is reported as a pseudogene. This CDR3 region has 15 residues. CDR3 sequence reads: CASSKHYRGGYGYTF. CDR3 nucleotide sequence: TGTGCCAGCAGCAAACACTACAGGGGGGGCTATGGCTACACCTTC.

The chain couples TRBV12-3 or TRBV12-4 to TRBJ1-1, with D possibly being TRBD1 (5 bases). Trimming removed 5 bases at V and 6 bases at J, with 13 bases between. The CDR3 contains 13 residues. The CDR3 region is CASSLGGVAEAFF. For the CDR3, the DNA is TGTGCCAGCAGTCTCGGGGGTGTCGCTGAAGCTTTCTTT.

CDR3 region: CASSRTTSGISYEQYF. CDR3 nucleotides: TGTGCCAGCAGTCGGACGACTAGCGGGATCTCCTACGAGCAGTACTTC. This chain links TRBV27 with TRBJ2-7, with 11 bases identical to TRBD2. The CDR3 loop spans 16 amino acids. The junction had 6 bases not matched to a gene; V was cut back by 5 bases and J by 0 bases. Germline-derived CDR1 and CDR2 are MNHEY and SMNVEV (reference sequence).

Regarding this clone: The junction and the germline gene differ at one end; a read error may be behind it. The gene calls are TRBV7-2 and TRBJ1-6; the D is unclear. Germline assignment: CDR1 SGHTA and CDR2 FQGNSA. CDR3 length equals 15 residues. In nucleotides, the CDR3 is TGTGCCAGCACCTTAACCGGGGTTTCCGTCGCACCCCTCCACTTT. As protein: CASTLTGVSVAPLHF.

The rearrangement uses TRBV5-1 and TRBJ1-4; D remains ambiguous. Germline assignment: CDR1 SGHRS and CDR2 YFSETQ. This CDR3 comprises 14 residues. Trimming cost V 4 bases and J 7 bases, with 14 bases left between them. CDR3 DNA sequence: TGCGCCAGCAGCCTGGGCCTAAGCGGTGAAAAACTGTTTTTT. Protein sequence: CASSLGLSGEKLFF.